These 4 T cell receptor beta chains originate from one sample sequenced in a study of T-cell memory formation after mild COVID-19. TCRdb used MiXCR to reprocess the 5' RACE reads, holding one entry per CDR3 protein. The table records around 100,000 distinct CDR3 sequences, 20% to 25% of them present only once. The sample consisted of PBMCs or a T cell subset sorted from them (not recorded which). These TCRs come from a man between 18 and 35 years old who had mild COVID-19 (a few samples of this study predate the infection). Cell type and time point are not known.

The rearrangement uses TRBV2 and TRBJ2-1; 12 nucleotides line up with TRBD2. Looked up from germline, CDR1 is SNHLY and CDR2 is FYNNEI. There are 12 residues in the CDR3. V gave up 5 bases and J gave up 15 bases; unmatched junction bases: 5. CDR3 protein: CASSLTSGGSFF. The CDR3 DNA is TGTGCCAGCAGTCTGACTAGCGGGGGATCGTTCTTC.

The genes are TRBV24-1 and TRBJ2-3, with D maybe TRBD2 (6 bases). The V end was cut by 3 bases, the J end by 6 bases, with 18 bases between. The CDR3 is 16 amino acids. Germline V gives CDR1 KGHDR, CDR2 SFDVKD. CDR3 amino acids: CATSDATGTAGDTQYF. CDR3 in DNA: TGTGCCACCAGTGATGCGACCGGGACGGCGGGGGATACGCAGTATTTT.

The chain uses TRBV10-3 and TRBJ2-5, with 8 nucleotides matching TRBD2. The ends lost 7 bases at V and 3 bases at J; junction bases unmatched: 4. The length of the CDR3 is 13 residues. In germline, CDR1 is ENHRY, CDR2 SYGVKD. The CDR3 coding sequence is TGTGCCATCACCTCGGGGGGGGAAGAGACCCAGTACTTC. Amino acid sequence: CAITSGGEETQYF.

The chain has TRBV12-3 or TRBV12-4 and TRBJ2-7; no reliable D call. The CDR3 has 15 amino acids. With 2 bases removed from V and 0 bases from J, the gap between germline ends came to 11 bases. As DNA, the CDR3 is TGTGCCAGCAGTTTAATCAGGTCTCTCTCCTACGAGCAGTACTTC. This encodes CASSLIRSLSYEQYF.